This T cell receptor beta chain was sequenced in a study of T cell responses to AZD1222 COVID-19 vaccine (dated by TCRdb to about 2021). Turning to the overall study: TCR sequencing was performed for 230 to 250 trial participants, of whom about 200 were given two doses of AZD1222 and approximately 25 were given two doses of MenACWY control vaccine. Enrollment into the trials was organized by age into subgroups of 18-55, 56-69 and 70-plus years, and those subgroups contained roughly 140, 27 and 60 TCR-sequenced participants, respectively.

From cysteine to phenylalanine, the CDR3 is 15 amino acids long. The only DNA kept is the CDR3, 45 bases in frame from the first base. V and J are truncated by 0 bases and 1 base respectively, leaving an intervening sequence of 10 bases. The germline V gene provides CDR1 SGDLS and CDR2 YYNGEE. Study-wide findings and limitations: Conclusions about previously exposed vaccinees are limited because only five to seven AZD1222 recipients were SARS-CoV-2 seropositive at baseline. Vaccine-associated CD4 TCRs spanned the whole spike protein, with dominant responses in regions 160-218 and 743-854. Reportedly, almost half of the unique spike-specific TCRs recognized epitopes lying outside the regions that are mutated in the B.1.351 and B.1.1.7 variants. Most participants were white British and females outnumbered males, and the authors suggested that clonal diversity may have been underestimated. After two AZD1222 doses, both the breadth and the depth of spike-specific TCRs were significantly higher than at day 0 and than in MenACWY recipients. No day 14 peak-response samples were available, so repertoires were characterized only after the peak T cell response. In the small 56-69-year group, the increase in depth fell short of significance, most likely because of low power.

The CDR3 regions of human TCRbeta chains were analyzed by immunosequencing. Processing in the source paper ran as follows. Repertoire TCRs were checked for matches against a reference library of SARS-CoV-2-specific TCRs that had been generated using the MIRA antigen-specificity platform. Breadth was defined as the fraction of unique TCRs that were SARS-CoV-2-associated. Depth was defined as the fraction of total T cells that were SARS-CoV-2-associated. Using the MIRA data, each spike-specific TCR was assigned both to the spike region to which the TCR was reactive and to a CD4 or CD8 class. Log10-transformed breadth and depth values were compared by one-way ANOVA with Sidak's multiple comparisons tests. TCRdb's version of the immuneACCESS table is confined to in-frame rearrangements and falls short of the full clone set. An unresolved V gene accounts for under half of the shortfall where checked; the remainder is of unknown origin. V and J calls and clone size come straight from that table; D and trimming were deduced from the DNA. This sample's listing comprises around 140,000 clones. The top ten clonotypes cover roughly 2% of the sample.

A remark on this clone: Its target antigen remains unknown.

The time point label corresponds to: baseline before first vaccination. Vaccinee samples were obtained from the UK trials COV001 and COV002, which included a single-blind randomized controlled phase 2/3 trial of AZD1222 (ChAdOx1 nCoV-19) in healthy adults. For TCRbeta chain sequencing, PBMC samples were collected from trial participants at day 0 and at day 28 after the second dose. The sequence is built from TRBV9 and TRBJ1-1, and perhaps TRBD1 as D gene, on 6 matching bases. The receptor was derived from an adult in good health. Sequenced: peripheral blood. The CDR3 corresponds to CASSVALGANTEAFF. The nucleotide sequence is TGTGCCAGCAGCGTAGCTCTGGGGGCGAACACTGAAGCTTTCTTT.